This is a list of T cell receptor beta chains from one sample in a study of blood T cell repertoires in COVID-19. TCRdb keeps only in-frame clones here, not all; method: immunoSEQ multiplex PCR. The sample records approximately 190,000 clones, just under 85% being singletons. Sequences were obtained from peripheral blood. The receptors stem from a woman aged 70-85 years with active or convalescent COVID-19. CDR3s include the opening cysteine and the closing phenylalanine or tryptophan. A D gene is named only where the DNA matches it firmly. Where a row states a size, it is once, few, many or the class of an expanded clone; other rows omit it.

d_call,v_call,j_call,clone_size,cdr3_aa,cdr3_nt
TRBD2,TRBV7-3,TRBJ2-1,NA,CASSLTATSGRNEQFF,TGTGCCAGCAGCTTAACGGCGACTAGCGGGAGAAATGAGCAGTTCTTC
NA,TRBV2,TRBJ2-1,once,CASSERVLAASYNEQFF,TGTGCCAGCAGTGAAAGAGTATTAGCGGCATCATACAATGAGCAGTTCTTC
TRBD2,TRBV18,TRBJ2-7,NA,CASSPPVAGSSYEQYF,TGTGCCAGCTCACCACCGGTAGCGGGGAGCTCCTACGAGCAGTACTTC
TRBD2,TRBV7-2,TRBJ2-7,NA,CASSLDSGPYEQYF,TGTGCCAGCAGCTTAGATAGCGGGCCCTACGAGCAGTACTTC
NA,TRBV13,TRBJ2-2,NA,CASSSKPRTSNTGELFF,TGTGCCAGCAGCTCTAAGCCGAGGACTTCTAACACCGGGGAGCTGTTTTTT
TRBD2,TRBV9,TRBJ2-3,NA,CASSPGTGAGADTQYF,TGTGCCAGCAGCCCCGGGACGGGAGCGGGAGCAGATACGCAGTATTTT
NA,TRBV10-3,TRBJ2-1,NA,CAISEVQEQFF,TGTGCCATCAGTGAGGTCCAAGAGCAGTTCTTC
TRBD1,TRBV5-1,TRBJ1-5,NA,CASSSGQPNDSNQPQHF,TGCGCCAGCAGTTCGGGACAGCCAAACGATAGCAATCAGCCCCAGCATTTT
TRBD2,TRBV7-9,TRBJ2-2,few,CASERGVAGVTGELFF,TGTGCCAGCGAAAGAGGCGTGGCGGGAGTTACCGGGGAGCTGTTTTTT
NA,TRBV28,TRBJ2-3,NA,CAIHSPKGRGNTQYF,TGTGCCATCCACTCCCCGAAGGGCCGGGGGAATACGCAGTATTTT
TRBD2,TRBV29-1,TRBJ2-1,NA,CSVASGGNEQFF,TGCAGCGTTGCCAGCGGGGGTAATGAGCAGTTCTTC
NA,TRBV30,TRBJ1-5,NA,CAWSVGRLSDQPQHF,TGTGCCTGGAGTGTAGGACGGCTTAGCGATCAGCCCCAGCATTTT
TRBD2,TRBV28,TRBJ2-7,NA,CASRKAGGGYYYEQYF,TGTGCCAGCAGAAAGGCGGGAGGGGGATACTACTACGAGCAGTACTTC
TRBD1,TRBV5-1,TRBJ2-1,once,CASSLGTGGVNEQFF,TGCGCCAGCAGCTTGGGAACAGGGGGCGTCAATGAGCAGTTCTTC
TRBD1,TRBV2,TRBJ1-2,NA,CAGRDSIYGYTF,TGTGCCGGCCGGGACAGCATTTATGGCTACACCTTC
NA,TRBV7-9,TRBJ2-5,NA,CASSSVPEQPQETQYF,TGTGCCAGCAGCTCAGTCCCCGAACAACCACAAGAGACCCAGTACTTC
NA,TRBV29-1,TRBJ2-1,once,CSVASVHNEQFF,TGCAGCGTTGCCTCGGTCCACAATGAGCAGTTCTTC
NA,TRBV12-3/TRBV12-4,TRBJ2-7,NA,CASSPPAGEQYF,TGTGCCAGCAGTCCCCCGGCGGGCGAGCAGTACTTC
TRBD1,TRBV5-5,TRBJ1-3,NA,CASSLTGDTGNTIYF,TGTGCCAGCAGCCTCACAGGGGATACTGGAAACACCATATATTTT
NA,TRBV28,TRBJ2-1,NA,CASSPYNEQFF,TGTGCCAGCAGCCCTTACAATGAGCAGTTCTTC
TRBD2,TRBV7-6,TRBJ2-5,NA,CASSSGLAEETQYF,TGTGCCAGCAGCTCGGGACTAGCAGAAGAGACCCAGTACTTC
NA,TRBV11-2,TRBJ1-1,NA,CASSLLDRNTEAFF,TGTGCCAGCAGCTTATTGGACAGAAACACTGAAGCTTTCTTT
TRBD2,TRBV28,TRBJ2-3,NA,CASTTSGQYTDTQYF,TGTGCCAGCACCACTAGCGGGCAGTACACAGATACGCAGTATTTT
NA,TRBV3-1/TRBV3-2,TRBJ2-7,NA,CASSQDPGVTWRGEQYF,TGTGCCAGCAGCCAAGATCCAGGTGTCACCTGGCGGGGCGAGCAGTACTTC
TRBD2,TRBV25-1,TRBJ2-2,NA,CASGYSGRVTGELFF,TGTGCCAGCGGATATAGCGGGAGGGTAACCGGGGAGCTGTTTTTT
TRBD2,TRBV5-4,TRBJ2-3,NA,CASSLWRGLAGFTDTQYF,TGTGCCAGCAGCTTGTGGAGAGGGCTAGCGGGTTTCACAGATACGCAGTATTTT
TRBD1,TRBV27,TRBJ1-6,few,CASSLWSGGAQSPLHF,TGTGCCAGCAGTTTATGGTCAGGGGGCGCGCAGTCACCCCTCCACTTT
NA,TRBV6-5,TRBJ1-1,NA,CASSYGRQNTEAFF,TGTGCCAGCAGTTACGGTCGACAGAACACTGAAGCTTTCTTT
TRBD1,TRBV5-6,TRBJ2-7,NA,CASSRGQGNEQYF,TGTGCCAGCAGCCGCGGACAGGGTAACGAGCAGTACTTC
NA,TRBV3-1/TRBV3-2,TRBJ2-7,NA,CASSLQVGSYEQYF,TGTGCCAGCAGCCTACAGGTAGGCAGTTACGAGCAGTACTTC
NA,TRBV21-1,TRBJ2-3,NA,CASSKVKGGLPQTDTQYF,TGTGCCAGCAGCAAAGTTAAGGGCGGGCTCCCGCAGACCGATACGCAGTATTTT
TRBD1,TRBV10-2,TRBJ1-6,NA,CASSELSRQGANSPLHF,TGCGCCAGCAGTGAGCTCTCGCGACAGGGTGCTAATTCACCCCTCCACTTT
TRBD1,TRBV19,TRBJ2-3,once,CASRNYRDREADTQYF,TGTGCCAGTAGAAACTACCGGGACAGGGAGGCGGATACGCAGTATTTT
NA,TRBV5-6,TRBJ2-1,NA,CASRAELAGNEQFF,TGTGCCAGCAGGGCGGAACTCGCTGGCAATGAGCAGTTCTTC
NA,TRBV5-1,TRBJ1-4,NA,CASRAVTNEKLFF,TGCGCCAGCAGGGCAGTGACTAATGAAAAACTGTTTTTT
NA,TRBV11-2,TRBJ1-3,NA,CASDSNGNTIYF,TGTGCCAGCGACTCTAACGGAAACACCATATATTTT
NA,TRBV4-2,TRBJ2-1,NA,CASSQVASDYNEQFF,TGTGCCAGCAGCCAAGTGGCTAGCGACTACAATGAGCAGTTCTTC
NA,TRBV5-1,TRBJ2-7,NA,CASTRDSLSYEQYF,TGCGCCAGCACCCGAGACAGCCTATCCTACGAGCAGTACTTC
TRBD1,TRBV7-8,TRBJ2-5,NA,CASSPFLGTGGYQETQYF,TGTGCCAGCAGCCCTTTTCTCGGGACAGGGGGGTACCAAGAGACCCAGTACTTC
TRBD1,TRBV7-9,TRBJ1-6,NA,CASSSFGQENSPLHF,TGTGCCAGCAGCTCCTTCGGACAGGAGAATTCACCCCTCCACTTT